These 22 T cell receptor beta chains share one sample of origin, sequenced in a study of blood T cell repertoires in COVID-19. The assay was immunoSEQ multiplex PCR, and TCRdb's table has in-frame clones only and misses some. The profile covers under 300,000 clones, with approximately 91% appearing a single time and roughly 2.1% taken by the ten largest. The sample was PBMCs or T cells enriched from blood (not recorded which). The receptor source for this set is a woman aged 40-49 years with acute COVID-19.

V and J are TRBV13 and TRBJ1-1; 8 nucleotides match TRBD1. The CDR3 spans 12 residues. Germline CDR1 is PRHDT and CDR2 is FYEKMQ (reference sequence). The ends lost 5 bases at V and 6 bases at J; junction bases unmatched: 2. The CDR3 reads CASSPGGSEAFF. CDR3 in DNA: TGTGCCAGCAGCCCAGGGGGCTCTGAAGCTTTCTTT. The variable domain in full, completed from reference TRBV13 and TRBJ1-1, reads AAGVIQSPRHLIKEKRETATLKCYPIPRHDTVYWYQQGPGQDPQFLISFYEKMQSDKGSIPDRFSAQQFSDYHSELNMSSLELGDSALYFCASSPGGSEAFFGQGTRLTVV.

This sequence joins TRBV7-2 and TRBJ2-7; 8 bases match TRBD2. J was trimmed by 2 bases and V by 7 bases; bases with no gene match: 7. The CDR3 consists of 14 residues. From germline, CDR1 is SGHTA and CDR2 FQGNSA. The CDR3 is CASTLGSGTYEQYF. CDR3 sequence (DNA): TGTGCCAGCACCCTTGGTAGCGGGACCTACGAGCAGTACTTC.

CDR3 residues: CASIQGYAKNIQYF. For the CDR3, the DNA is TGTGCCAGCATCCAGGGTTATGCCAAAAACATTCAGTACTTC. This rearrangement joins TRBV2 to TRBJ2-4; possibly TRBD1 for D (5 bases). CDR1 and CDR2 (germline): SNHLY, FYNNEI. There are 14 residues in the CDR3. V lost 7 bases, J lost 1 base, and 11 bases lay in between.

The rearrangement uses TRBV11-2 and TRBJ2-7; D is possibly TRBD2 (5 bases). The CDR3 runs 12 residues. CDR1 SGHAT and CDR2 FQNNGV come from the germline V gene. V was clipped by 1 base and J by 6 bases, with 7 bases between them. This CDR3 reads CASSLGGVEQYF. For the CDR3, the DNA is TGTGCCAGCAGCTTAGGGGGAGTCGAGCAGTACTTC.

The chain uses TRBV5-1 and TRBJ1-2, with 9 bases aligning to TRBD1. Germline CDR1 SGHRS, CDR2 YFSETQ. After removal of 4 bases from V and 8 bases from J, the junction contained 12 bases not matched to a gene. The CDR3 extends over 15 amino acids. CDR3 region: CASSRSQGAGEGYTF. CDR3 bases: TGCGCCAGCAGCCGTTCACAGGGGGCTGGGGAAGGCTACACCTTC.

The chain employs TRBV7-6 and TRBJ2-7; 10 bases are shared with TRBD1. The end of the DNA aligns better with TRBJ2-5, so the J call may be wrong. Germline loops: CDR1 SGHVS, CDR2 FNYEAQ. The CDR3 contains 16 residues. The CDR3 spells CASSLGGQGGKETQYF. CDR3 coding DNA: TGTGCCAGCAGCTTAGGTGGACAGGGGGGAAAAGAGACCCAGTACTTC.

The CDR3 bases are TGTGCCAGCAGTGACTTCCTAGATCCTAGGTTCCAAGAGACCCAGTACTTC. It is translated as CASSDFLDPRFQETQYF. The chain uses TRBV6-4 and TRBJ2-5; D is ambiguous. The CDR3 totals 17 residues. Germline CDR1 reads MRHNA; CDR2 reads SNTAGT. V lost 1 base and J lost 1, with 16 bases in between.

The rearrangement uses TRBV10-3 and TRBJ2-5, with D possibly being TRBD2 (6 bases). Germline lookup yields CDR1 ENHRY and CDR2 SYGVKD. The CDR3 is 11 residues long. Trimming left V 11 bases short and J 5 bases short, with 12 bases between. DNA for the CDR3: TGTGCCGTCGGGGGTACTGAGACCCAGTACTTC. Translating it yields CAVGGTETQYF.

The chain has TRBV28 and TRBJ1-5; tentatively, D is TRBD1 (6 bases). CDR3 length equals 15 residues. CDR1 and CDR2 (germline): MDHEN, SYDVKM. V was trimmed by 5 bases and J by 9 bases, leaving 20 bases between them. The CDR3 DNA sequence: TGTGCCAGCAGTCCACAGTCCAGGGGCCCTGGGCCCCAGCATTTT. Translated: CASSPQSRGPGPQHF.

This chain joins TRBV27 and TRBJ2-7, with 8 positions matching TRBD1. V was clipped by 10 bases and J by 6 bases; unmatched bases: 8. This CDR3 spans 12 amino acids. CDR1 is MNHEY and CDR2 is SMNVEV in the germline V gene (reference sequence). In DNA, the CDR3 is TGTGCCACCCGGACAGGGCTGGGCGAGCAGTACTTC. Its protein is CATRTGLGEQYF.

V gene TRBV5-5 combines with J gene TRBJ2-7; D is unclear. Trimming left V 0 bases short and J 1 base short, with 11 bases between. This CDR3 is built from 15 residues. Germline CDR1 is SGHKS and CDR2 is YYEKEE (reference sequence). CDR3 region: CASSLGHSMSYEQYF. As DNA, the CDR3 is TGTGCCAGCAGCTTGGGACACAGCATGTCCTACGAGCAGTACTTC. The full variable domain, rest sourced from reference TRBV5-5 and TRBJ2-7, is DAGVTQSPTHLIKTRGQQVTLRCSPISGHKSVSWYQQVLGQGPQFIFQYYEKEERGRGNFPDRFSARQFPNYSSELNVNALLLGDSALYLCASSLGHSMSYEQYFGPGTRLTVT.

This chain uses TRBV9 with TRBJ2-3; TRBD2 aligns across 11 bases. Germline V lookup: CDR1 SGDLS, CDR2 YYNGEE. Trimming cost V 3 bases and J 1 base; bases outside gene matches: 10. The length of the CDR3 is 18 residues. CDR3: CASSALRETSGGTDTQYF. CDR3 sequence (DNA): TGTGCCAGCAGCGCCCTCCGAGAGACTAGCGGGGGCACAGATACGCAGTATTTT. The full variable domain, with the rest looked up from reference TRBV9 and TRBJ2-3, is DSGVTQTPKHLITATGQRVTLRCSPRSGDLSVYWYQQSLDQGLQFLIQYYNGEERAKGNILERFSAQQFPDLHSELNLSSLELGDSALYFCASSALRETSGGTDTQYFGPGTRLTVL.

The CDR3 region is CASSNTGLEQFF. For the CDR3, the DNA is TGTGCCAGCAGCAATACAGGGCTTGAGCAGTTCTTC. The J gene is TRBJ2-1, the V gene TRBV7-2; tentatively, D is TRBD1 (6 bases). V was shortened by 5 bases and J by 9 bases, with 11 bases between the two germline ends. Germline CDR1 and CDR2: SGHTA and FQGNSA. The CDR3 is made up of 12 amino acids.

The rearrangement links TRBV28 to TRBJ2-3, with D possibly matching TRBD2 (6 bases). V was cut by 4 bases and J by 1 base, with 12 bases left in between. CDR1 is MDHEN and CDR2 is SYDVKM in the germline V gene. CDR3 length equals 15 residues. CDR3 nucleotides: TGTGCCAGCAGTTCGAACGTAGCGGGCACAGATACGCAGTATTTT. Translation gives CASSSNVAGTDTQYF.

The chain carries TRBV5-1 and TRBJ1-4; a possible D gene is TRBD1 (6 bases). The CDR3 length is 13 residues. Germline V gene lookup returns CDR1 SGHRS and CDR2 YFSETQ. V gave up 4 bases and J gave up 7 bases, with 11 bases separating them. The CDR3 coding sequence is TGCGCCAGCAGCCAGGGGACGGGTGAAAAACTGTTTTTT. Residues: CASSQGTGEKLFF.

This chain joins TRBV7-2 and TRBJ2-1, with 10 positions matching TRBD2. This CDR3 has 12 residues. J was trimmed by 12 bases and V by 2 bases; bases with no gene match: 1. In germline, CDR1 is SGHTA, CDR2 FQGNSA. The CDR3 nucleotides read TGTGCCAGCAGCTTACTAGCGGGGGTGCAGTTCTTC. This translates into CASSLLAGVQFF.

V gene TRBV5-1 combines with J gene TRBJ1-4; 10 nucleotides agree with TRBD1. CDR1 SGHRS and CDR2 YFSETQ come from the germline V gene. V trimming: 0 bases; J trimming: 8 bases; junction bases outside the gene matches: 1. The CDR3 runs to 14 residues. CDR3 DNA sequence: TGCGCCAGCAGCTTGGCGGGACAGGGGGAAAAACTGTTTTTT. This encodes CASSLAGQGEKLFF. Looking up the rest from reference TRBV5-1 and TRBJ1-4 gives the full variable domain: KAGVTQTPRYLIKTRGQQVTLSCSPISGHRSVSWYQQTPGQGLQFLFEYFSETQRNKGNFPGRFSGRQFSNSRSEMNVSTLELGDSALYLCASSLAGQGEKLFFGSGTQLSVL.

The chain combines TRBV3-1 (or the pseudogene TRBV3-2) with TRBJ1-2, with 11 bases matching TRBD1. Unmatched junction bases numbered 4, after V lost 2 bases and J lost 5 bases. The CDR3 has 15 residues. CDR1 and CDR2 from the germline V gene are LGHDT and YNNKEL (reference sequence). Here the CDR3 DNA reads TGTGCCAGCAGCCAACAGGACAGGGGGCTTTATGGCTACACCTTC. Translation gives CASSQQDRGLYGYTF.

This chain connects TRBV30 to TRBJ1-1, with TRBD1 as a possible D gene (5 bases). Germline assignment: CDR1 GTSNPN and CDR2 SVGIG (reference sequence). V was cut by 4 bases and J by 3 bases, with 6 bases left in between. The CDR3 consists of 11 residues. CDR3 nucleotides: TGTGCCTGGAAGGGGTACACTGAAGCTTTCTTT. Residues: CAWKGYTEAFF.

This clone was counted once. The chain combines TRBV6-5 with TRBJ1-4; 7 bases align to TRBD1. In germline, CDR1 is MNHEY, CDR2 SVGAGI. The trim removed 6 bases at V and 7 bases at J, leaving 8 bases unmatched. The CDR3 is 14 amino acids. The CDR3 loop reads CASSSQGLGEKLFF. CDR3 sequence (DNA): TGTGCCAGCAGCTCACAGGGGTTGGGTGAAAAACTGTTTTTT.

The gene calls are TRBV18 and TRBJ1-6, with D possibly matching TRBD1 (5 bases). Per the germline V gene, CDR1 is KGHSH and CDR2 is LQKENI. This CDR3 is 15 amino acids long. Trimming shortened V by 1 base and J by 10 bases, and 14 bases separated the two germline ends. In nucleotides, the CDR3 is TGTGCCAGCTCACCACAGGCAGACCGACAGTCACCCCTCCACTTT. Translated, it gives CASSPQADRQSPLHF.

The V and J genes are TRBV25-1 and TRBJ1-4, with D maybe TRBD1 (5 bases). The V gene's germline CDR1 is MGHDK and CDR2 SYGVNS. V was pared by 7 bases and J by 3 bases, with 12 bases between. CDR3 length equals 14 residues. CDR3 in amino acids: CASNTGGANEKLFF. CDR3 sequence (DNA): TGTGCCAGCAATACCGGGGGGGCTAATGAAAAACTGTTTTTT.